A selection of T cell receptor beta chains follows, all from one sample in a study of shared clonotypes between healthy human individuals. Profiling relied on immunoSEQ multiplex PCR, and the TCRdb table lists in-frame clones only, not all of them. The sample yields about 1 million clones, roughly 80% seen once. Sequenced input: memory CD4+ T cells sorted from blood. These receptors were taken from a man aged 18 to 35 in good health. Each CDR3 is given with its conserved first and last residue. Each record gives: clone size, CDR3 length, D gene, J gene, V gene, CDR3 protein, CDR3 DNA. A D gene is named only where the DNA matches it firmly. The listing skips clone size in some rows; elsewhere it reads once, few, many or a size class.

>-|13|-|TRBJ2-3|TRBV30
CACVTPTTDTQYF
TGTGCCTGTGTGACCCCAACCACAGATACGCAGTATTTT
>-|15|TRBD1|TRBJ1-4|TRBV6-5
CASSYSQGAGEKLFF
TGTGCCAGCAGTTACTCGCAGGGGGCGGGTGAAAAACTGTTTTTT
>-|14|-|TRBJ2-7|TRBV6-5
CASSSLGGSYEQYF
TGTGCCAGCAGTAGCCTCGGCGGGTCCTACGAGCAGTACTTC
>-|16|TRBD1|TRBJ1-3|TRBV2
CASSMPGQGAGNTIYF
TGTGCCAGCAGTATGCCGGGACAGGGGGCTGGAAACACCATATATTTT
>-|13|-|TRBJ2-7|TRBV7-8
CASSLYGSYEQYF
TGTGCCAGCAGCTTATACGGGAGCTACGAGCAGTACTTC
>few|15|TRBD1|TRBJ1-2|TRBV2
CASISETGVVYGYTF
TGTGCCAGCATCTCCGAGACAGGGGTGGTCTATGGCTACACCTTC
>few|17|TRBD1|TRBJ1-5|TRBV30
CAWSVGQGSLSNQPQHF
TGTGCCTGGAGTGTAGGACAGGGGAGTTTGAGCAATCAGCCCCAGCATTTT
>many|13|-|TRBJ2-7|TRBV7-2
CASSQPSAGEQYF
TGTGCCAGCAGCCAACCTAGCGCCGGCGAGCAGTACTTC
>-|13|-|TRBJ2-5|TRBV11-3
CASSPGVQETQYF
TGTGCCAGCAGCCCAGGGGTCCAGGAGACCCAGTACTTC
>many|13|-|TRBJ1-2|TRBV28
CASSLGGPYGYTF
TGTGCCAGCAGTTTAGGCGGGCCCTATGGCTACACCTTC
>many|13|-|TRBJ1-2|TRBV6-1
CAWGGANVEGYTF
TGTGCCTGGGGGGGAGCGAACGTAGAAGGCTACACCTTC
>-|16|TRBD1|TRBJ1-4|TRBV10-3
CAISQNTGGTNEKLFF
TGTGCCATCAGTCAGAACACAGGGGGAACTAATGAAAAACTGTTTTTT
>-|14|TRBD1|TRBJ1-2|TRBV6-1
CASSDQQGPYGYTF
TGTGCCAGCAGTGATCAACAGGGGCCCTATGGCTACACCTTC
>few|11|-|TRBJ1-1|TRBV5-1
CASRGESEAFF
TGCGCCAGCAGAGGGGAATCTGAAGCTTTCTTT
>once|11|-|TRBJ2-7|TRBV30
CAWRGAYEQYF
TGTGCCTGGAGAGGAGCCTACGAGCAGTACTTC
>-|14|TRBD2|TRBJ2-1|TRBV7-2
CASSLSRLAGGQFF
TGTGCCAGCAGCTTAAGTCGTCTAGCGGGGGGGCAGTTCTTC
>-|15|-|TRBJ2-2|TRBV5-1
CASSLEATPTGELFF
TGCGCCAGCAGCTTGGAGGCGACACCCACCGGGGAGCTGTTTTTT
>-|17|TRBD2|TRBJ2-5|TRBV28
CASSSGTSGGNQETQYF
TGTGCCAGCAGTTCCGGGACTAGCGGGGGGAATCAAGAGACCCAGTACTTC
>-|14|-|TRBJ2-2|TRBV5-1
CASAFRTDTGELFF
TGCGCCAGCGCCTTTCGGACAGACACCGGGGAGCTGTTTTTT
>-|11|-|TRBJ1-1|TRBV2
CASILMSEAFF
TGTGCCAGCATCCTAATGAGTGAAGCTTTCTTT
>-|15|-|TRBJ1-2|TRBV6-5
CASSATQESSYGYTF
TGTGCCAGCAGTGCTACTCAGGAGAGTAGCTATGGCTACACCTTC
>-|15|-|TRBJ2-4|TRBV5-6
CASSPGARSGNIQYF
TGTGCCAGCAGCCCTGGGGCTAGGAGTGGAAACATTCAGTACTTC
>-|15|-|TRBJ1-1|TRBV18
CASSPWGEVNTEAFF
TGTGCCAGCTCACCTTGGGGGGAGGTTAACACTGAAGCTTTCTTT
>once|15|TRBD2|TRBJ2-7|TRBV2
CASSWTSGATYEQYF
TGTGCCAGCAGTTGGACTAGCGGGGCCACCTACGAGCAGTACTTC
>-|16|TRBD2|TRBJ2-7|TRBV4-1
CASSRGLAGVSYEQYF
TGCGCCAGCAGCCGCGGACTAGCGGGAGTATCTTACGAGCAGTACTTC
>-|16|TRBD1|TRBJ1-5|TRBV30
CAWSRATGMGFQPQHF
TGTGCCTGGAGTAGAGCGACAGGGATGGGTTTTCAGCCCCAGCATTTT
>-|13|-|TRBJ1-1|TRBV5-8
CASSPFRGTEAFF
TGTGCCAGCAGCCCTTTTCGGGGCACTGAAGCTTTCTTT
>-|15|-|TRBJ2-3|TRBV5-1
CASSAGAGRTDTQYF
TGCGCCAGCAGCGCTGGAGCGGGCCGCACAGATACGCAGTATTTT
>-|14|-|TRBJ1-5|TRBV10-3
CAISERGSNQPQHF
TGTGCCATCAGTGAAAGGGGTAGCAATCAGCCCCAGCATTTT
>once|13|-|TRBJ1-5|TRBV5-6
CASSRGYNQPQHF
TGTGCCAGCAGCCGCGGCTACAATCAGCCCCAGCATTTT
>-|13|TRBD1|TRBJ2-5|TRBV6-1
CASRETGRETQYF
TGTGCCAGCAGGGAGACAGGGCGAGAGACCCAGTACTTC
>-|16|-|TRBJ2-3|TRBV4-3
CASSQGLGPGTDTQYF
TGCGCCAGCAGCCAAGGGTTGGGCCCGGGAACAGATACGCAGTATTTT
>-|13|-|TRBJ1-2|TRBV13
CASSFTGTPHYTF
TGTGCCAGCAGCTTTACCGGGACGCCTCACTACACCTTC
>-|14|TRBD1|TRBJ2-2|TRBV2
CASLRDRGPGELFF
TGTGCCAGCTTGCGGGACAGGGGACCCGGGGAGCTGTTTTTT
>-|16|-|TRBJ2-1|TRBV25-1
CASSEQGSSSYNEQFF
TGTGCCAGCAGTGAGCAGGGCTCAAGCTCCTACAATGAGCAGTTCTTC